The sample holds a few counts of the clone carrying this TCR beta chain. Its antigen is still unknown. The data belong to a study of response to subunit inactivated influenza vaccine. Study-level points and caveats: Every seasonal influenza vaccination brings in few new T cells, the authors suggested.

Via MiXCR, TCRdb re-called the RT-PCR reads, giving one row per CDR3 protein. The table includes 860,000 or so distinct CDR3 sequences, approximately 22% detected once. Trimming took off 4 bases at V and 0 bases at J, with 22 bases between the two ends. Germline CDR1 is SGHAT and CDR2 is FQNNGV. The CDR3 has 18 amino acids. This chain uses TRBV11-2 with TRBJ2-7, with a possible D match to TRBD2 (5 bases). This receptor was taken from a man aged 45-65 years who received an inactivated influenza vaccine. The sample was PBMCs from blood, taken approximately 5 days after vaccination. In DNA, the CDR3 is TGTGCCAGCAGCTCCTTTAGCGTGCGGGCAGCAAACTCCTACGAGCAGTACTTC. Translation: CASSSFSVRAANSYEQYF.